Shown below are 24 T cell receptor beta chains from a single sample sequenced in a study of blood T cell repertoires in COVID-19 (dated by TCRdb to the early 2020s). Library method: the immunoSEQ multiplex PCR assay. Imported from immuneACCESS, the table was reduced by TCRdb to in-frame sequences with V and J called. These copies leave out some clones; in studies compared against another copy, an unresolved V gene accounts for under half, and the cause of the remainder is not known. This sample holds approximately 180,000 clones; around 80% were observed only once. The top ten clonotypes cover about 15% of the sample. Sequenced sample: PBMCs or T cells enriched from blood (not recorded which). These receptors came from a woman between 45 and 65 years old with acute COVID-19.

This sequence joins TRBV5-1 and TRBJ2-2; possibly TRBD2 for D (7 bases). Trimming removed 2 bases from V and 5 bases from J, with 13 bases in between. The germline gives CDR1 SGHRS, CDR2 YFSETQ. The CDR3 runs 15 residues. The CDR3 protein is CASSFTGRGTGELFF. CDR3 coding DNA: TGCGCCAGCAGCTTTACAGGGCGGGGGACCGGGGAGCTGTTTTTT.

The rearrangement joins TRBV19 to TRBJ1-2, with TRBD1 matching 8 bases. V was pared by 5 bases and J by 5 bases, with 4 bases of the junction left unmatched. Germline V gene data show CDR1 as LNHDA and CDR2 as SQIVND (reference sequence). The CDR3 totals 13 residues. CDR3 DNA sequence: TGTGCCAGTAGTCCACAGGGGGGATATGGCTACACCTTC. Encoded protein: CASSPQGGYGYTF.

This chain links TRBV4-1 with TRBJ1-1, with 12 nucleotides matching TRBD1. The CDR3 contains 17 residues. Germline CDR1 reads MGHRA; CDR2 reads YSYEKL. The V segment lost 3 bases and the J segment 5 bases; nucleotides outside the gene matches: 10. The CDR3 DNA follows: TGCGCCAGCAGCCACCCGGGACAGGGGGCGCGAGGTACTGAAGCTTTCTTT. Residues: CASSHPGQGARGTEAFF.

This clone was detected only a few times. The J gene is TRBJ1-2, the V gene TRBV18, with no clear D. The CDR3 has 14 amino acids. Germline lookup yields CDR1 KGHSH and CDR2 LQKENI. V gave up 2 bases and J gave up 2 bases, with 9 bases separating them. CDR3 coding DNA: TGTGCCAGCTCACCAACCCAGGAAAACTATGGCTACACCTTC. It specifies CASSPTQENYGYTF.

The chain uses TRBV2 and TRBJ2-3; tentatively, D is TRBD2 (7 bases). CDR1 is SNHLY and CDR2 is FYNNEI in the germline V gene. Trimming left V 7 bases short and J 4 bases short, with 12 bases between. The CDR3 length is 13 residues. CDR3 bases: TGTGCCAGCAAAAAAGGGGGGGCAGATACGCAGTATTTT. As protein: CASKKGGADTQYF.

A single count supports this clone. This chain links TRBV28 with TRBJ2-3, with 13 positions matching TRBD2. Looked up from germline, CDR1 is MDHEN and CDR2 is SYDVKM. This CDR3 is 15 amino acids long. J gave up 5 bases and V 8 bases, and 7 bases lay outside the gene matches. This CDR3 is CASGTSGGGVDTQYF. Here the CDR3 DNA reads TGTGCCAGCGGTACTAGCGGGGGGGGAGTAGATACGCAGTATTTT.

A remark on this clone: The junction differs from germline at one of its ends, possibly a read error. The CDR3 is CASSRRSAAGSGTQYF. The CDR3 nucleotides read TGTGCTAGCAGCCGTCGCTCCGCCGCAGGGTCCGGGACCCAGTACTTC. The chain employs TRBV7-7 and TRBJ2-5; maybe TRBD1 (5 bases). CDR1 and CDR2 (germline): SSHAT, FNYEAQ (reference sequence). The CDR3 loop spans 16 amino acids. The full variable domain, its missing parts supplied by reference TRBV7-7 and TRBJ2-5, is GAGVSQSPRYKVTKRGQDVTLRCDPISSHATLYWYQQALGQGPEFLTYFNYEAQPDKSGLPSDRFSAERPEGSISTLTIQRTEQRDSAMYRCASSRRSAAGSGTQYFGPGTRLLVL.

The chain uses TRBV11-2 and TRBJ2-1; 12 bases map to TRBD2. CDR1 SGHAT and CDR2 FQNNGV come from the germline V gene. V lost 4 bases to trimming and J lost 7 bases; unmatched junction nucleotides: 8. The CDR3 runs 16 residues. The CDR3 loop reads CASSSRSGLAGNEQFF. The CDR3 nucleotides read TGTGCCAGCAGCTCCAGAAGCGGACTAGCGGGGAATGAGCAGTTCTTC. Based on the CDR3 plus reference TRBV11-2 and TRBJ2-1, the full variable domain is EAGVAQSPRYKIIEKRQSVAFWCNPISGHATLYWYQQILGQGPKLLIQFQNNGVVDDSQLPKDRFSAERLKGVDSTLKIQPAKLEDSAVYLCASSSRSGLAGNEQFFGPGTRLTVL.

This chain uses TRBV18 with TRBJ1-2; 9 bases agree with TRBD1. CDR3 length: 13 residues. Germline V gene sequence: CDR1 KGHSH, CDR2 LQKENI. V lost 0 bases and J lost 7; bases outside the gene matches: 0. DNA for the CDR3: TGTGCCAGCTCACCACCGACAGGGGGTGGCTACACCTTC. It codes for CASSPPTGGGYTF.

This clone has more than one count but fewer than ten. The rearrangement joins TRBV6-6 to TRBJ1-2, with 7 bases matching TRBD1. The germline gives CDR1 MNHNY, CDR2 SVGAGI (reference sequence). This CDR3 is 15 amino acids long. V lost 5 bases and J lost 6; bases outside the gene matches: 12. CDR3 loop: CASSPYLTGTDGYTF. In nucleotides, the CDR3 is TGTGCCAGCAGTCCATACCTGACAGGGACGGATGGCTACACCTTC.

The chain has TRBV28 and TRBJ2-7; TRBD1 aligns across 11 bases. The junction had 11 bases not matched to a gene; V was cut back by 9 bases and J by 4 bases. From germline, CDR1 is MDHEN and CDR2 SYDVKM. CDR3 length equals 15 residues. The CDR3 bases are TGTGCCAGTAAAACCCGGACAGGGGGCTATTACGAGCAGTACGTC. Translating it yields CASKTRTGGYYEQYV.

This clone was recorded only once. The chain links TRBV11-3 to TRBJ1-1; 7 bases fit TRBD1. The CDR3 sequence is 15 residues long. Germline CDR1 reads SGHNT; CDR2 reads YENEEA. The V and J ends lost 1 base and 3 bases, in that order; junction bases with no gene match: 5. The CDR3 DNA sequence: TGTGCCAGCAGCTTAGGACAGGGCTGGGACACTGAAGCTTTCTTT. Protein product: CASSLGQGWDTEAFF.

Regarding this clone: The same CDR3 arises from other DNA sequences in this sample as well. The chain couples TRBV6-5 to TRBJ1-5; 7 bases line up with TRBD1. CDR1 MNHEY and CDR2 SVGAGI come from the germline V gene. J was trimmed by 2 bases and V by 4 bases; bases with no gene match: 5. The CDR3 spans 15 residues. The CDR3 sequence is CASSSNRGGNQPQHF. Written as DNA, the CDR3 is TGTGCCAGCAGTTCGAACAGGGGCGGCAATCAGCCCCAGCATTTT.

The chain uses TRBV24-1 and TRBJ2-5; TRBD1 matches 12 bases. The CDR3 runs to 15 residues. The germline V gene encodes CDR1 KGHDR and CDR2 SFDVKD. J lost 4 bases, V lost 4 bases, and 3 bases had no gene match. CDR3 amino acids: CATSERDRGRETQYF. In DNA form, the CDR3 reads TGTGCCACCAGTGAAAGGGACAGGGGGCGAGAGACCCAGTACTTC.

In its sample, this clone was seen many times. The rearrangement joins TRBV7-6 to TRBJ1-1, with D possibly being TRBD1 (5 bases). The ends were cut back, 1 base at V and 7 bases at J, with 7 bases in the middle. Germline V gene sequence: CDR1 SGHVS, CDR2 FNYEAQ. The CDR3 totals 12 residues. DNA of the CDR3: TGTGCCAGCAGCTTAGGTAGGGGTGAAGCTTTCTTT. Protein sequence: CASSLGRGEAFF.

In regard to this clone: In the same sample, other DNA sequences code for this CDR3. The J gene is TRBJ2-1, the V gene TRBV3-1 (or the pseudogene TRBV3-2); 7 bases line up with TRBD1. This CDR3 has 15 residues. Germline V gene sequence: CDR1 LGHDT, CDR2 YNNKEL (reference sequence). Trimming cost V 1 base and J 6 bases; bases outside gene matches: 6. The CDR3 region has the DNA TGTGCCAGCAGCCAAGGGACAGGTATGCTCAATGAGCAGTTCTTC. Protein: CASSQGTGMLNEQFF.

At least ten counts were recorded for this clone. CDR3 residues: CATSDLTSGETGELFF. For the CDR3, the DNA is TGTGCCACCAGTGACCTTACTAGCGGGGAGACCGGGGAGCTGTTTTTT. V and J are TRBV24-1 and TRBJ2-2; 10 nucleotides line up with TRBD2. CDR1 is KGHDR, CDR2 SFDVKD, per germline. CDR3 length: 16 amino acids. Trimming at V came to 4 bases and at J to 5 bases, leaving 6 bases not matched to a gene.

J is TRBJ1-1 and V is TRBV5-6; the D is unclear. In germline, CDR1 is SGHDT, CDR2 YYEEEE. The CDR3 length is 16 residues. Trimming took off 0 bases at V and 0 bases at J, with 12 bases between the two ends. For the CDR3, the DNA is TGTGCCAGCAGCTTGGCCGGGGATTGGGTGAACACTGAAGCTTTCTTT. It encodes CASSLAGDWVNTEAFF.

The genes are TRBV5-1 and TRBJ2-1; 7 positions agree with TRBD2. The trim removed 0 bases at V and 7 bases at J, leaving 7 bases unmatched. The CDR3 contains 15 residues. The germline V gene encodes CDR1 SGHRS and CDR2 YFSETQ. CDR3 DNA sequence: TGCGCCAGCAGCTTGGTTAGCGGGCCGGGTAATGAGCAGTTCTTC. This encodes CASSLVSGPGNEQFF.

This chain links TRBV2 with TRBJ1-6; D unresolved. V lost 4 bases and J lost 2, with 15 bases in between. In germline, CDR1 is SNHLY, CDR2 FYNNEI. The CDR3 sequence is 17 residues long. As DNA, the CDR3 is TGTGCCAGCAGTGCCGACCGGGTCGGGGCCTATAATTCACCCCTCCACTTT. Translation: CASSADRVGAYNSPLHF.

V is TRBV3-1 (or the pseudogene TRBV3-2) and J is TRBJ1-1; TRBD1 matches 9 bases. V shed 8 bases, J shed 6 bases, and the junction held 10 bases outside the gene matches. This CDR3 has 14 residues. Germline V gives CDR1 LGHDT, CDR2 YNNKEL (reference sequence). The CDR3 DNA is TGTGCCAGCGGGACCCGGGACAGGGTACCTGAAGCTTTCTTT. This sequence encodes CASGTRDRVPEAFF.

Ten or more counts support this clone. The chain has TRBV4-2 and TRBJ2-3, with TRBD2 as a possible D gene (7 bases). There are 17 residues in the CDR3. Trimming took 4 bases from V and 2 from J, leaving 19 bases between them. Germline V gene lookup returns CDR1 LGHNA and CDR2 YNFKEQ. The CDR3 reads CASSPQGWGGTTDTQYF. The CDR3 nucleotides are TGTGCCAGCAGCCCCCAGGGGTGGGGGGGTACCACAGATACGCAGTATTTT.

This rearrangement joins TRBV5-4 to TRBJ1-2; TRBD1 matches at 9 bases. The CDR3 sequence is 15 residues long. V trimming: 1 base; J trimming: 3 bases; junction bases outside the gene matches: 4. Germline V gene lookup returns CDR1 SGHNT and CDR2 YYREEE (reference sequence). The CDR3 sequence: CASSLTGQGYYGYTF. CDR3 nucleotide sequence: TGTGCCAGCAGCTTGACGGGACAGGGCTACTATGGCTACACCTTC.

CDR3: CASSLVAGGPLDTQYF. The CDR3 DNA follows: TGCGCCAGCAGCTTGGTGGCGGGGGGGCCATTAGATACGCAGTATTTT. The rearrangement uses TRBV5-1 and TRBJ2-3; TRBD2 matches 9 bases. The CDR3 runs to 16 residues. The germline gives CDR1 SGHRS, CDR2 YFSETQ. Trimming at V came to 0 bases and at J to 5 bases, leaving 7 bases not matched to a gene.